Given below is one TCR beta chain in context. Its target is unknown. The V end was cut by 5 bases, the J end by 5 bases, with 3 bases between. Germline CDR1 reads SNHLY; CDR2 reads FYNNEI. The CDR3 sequence is 11 residues long. This sample is part of a study of beta chain features in type 1 diabetes. Points from the study as a whole: Moderately but significantly shorter TCRB CDR3s were found in Type 1 diabetes patients in all four CD4+ subsets.

The whole isolated RNA underwent reverse transcription, so sequencing captured expressed TCRB transcripts. Data came from immunoSEQ multiplex PCR; TCRdb stores just in-frame clones and leaves some out. This table holds roughly 340,000 clones, about 12% found once. The chain uses TRBV2 and TRBJ2-2; D unclear. This receptor was identified in a woman between 18 and 29 years old with type 1 diabetes. Material: naive CD4+ T cells from blood. CDR3 sequence reads: CASSLTGELFF. CDR3 bases: TGTGCCAGCAGTCTGACCGGGGAGCTGTTTTTT.